Below, 27 T cell receptor beta chains from the same sample are listed, as sequenced in a study of blood T cells in healthy people across ages (dated by TCRdb to between 2014 and 2016). Libraries were made using 5' RACE. This sample was sequenced with an Illumina HiSeq 2500. The second PCR ran for roughly 7 to 11 cycles and used a J-beta primer mix along with a sample-barcoded 5' primer. TCRdb passed the public sequencing reads through fastp at Q25 and MiXCR, retaining productive beta sequences. When rows share a CDR3 protein, they turn into one entry using the most common DNA and genes. The sample table records 730,000 or so distinct CDR3 sequences; roughly 41% of these occur just once. Approximately 31% of the sample is taken by the ten largest. Sequenced: blood. These receptor sequences come from a man older than 75 in good health.

CDR3 region: CSAGASGRAEGEQYF. CDR3 nucleotides: TGCAGTGCTGGAGCTAGCGGGAGGGCGGAGGGGGAGCAGTACTTC. This chain joins TRBV20-1 and TRBJ2-4; 12 bases agree with TRBD2. The CDR3 sequence is 15 residues long. Germline CDR1 reads DFQATT; CDR2 reads SNEGSKA (reference sequence). J lost 13 bases, V lost 5 bases, and 15 bases had no gene match.

This clonotype was observed a few times. One end of the junction is discordant with germline, which a read error may explain. This chain connects TRBV10-3 to TRBJ1-5, with D maybe TRBD1 (6 bases). The CDR3 covers 14 residues. Germline CDR1 reads ENHRY; CDR2 reads SYGVKD. CDR3 region: CAIRGEQGNQPQHF. The CDR3 coding sequence is TGTGCCATCAGGGGGGAACAGGGCAACCAGCCCCAGCATTTT.

The chain recombines TRBV29-1 with TRBJ2-6; 9 bases align to TRBD1. Germline V lookup: CDR1 SQVTM, CDR2 ANQGSEA. J lost 4 bases, V lost 5 bases, and 18 bases had no gene match. This CDR3 is built from 19 residues. The CDR3 nucleotides are TGCAGCGTTCAATTCCTTGTCCGGGACAGGGTTCTGGGGGCCAACGTCCTGACTTTC. It is translated as CSVQFLVRDRVLGANVLTF.

The V and J genes are TRBV4-2 and TRBJ1-6; D unresolved. The CDR3 totals 16 residues. V was cut by 6 bases and J by 7 bases, with 19 bases left in between. CDR1 and CDR2 from the germline V gene are LGHNA and YNFKEQ. CDR3: CASSQERTQRNSPLHF. CDR3 nucleotides: TGTGCCAGCAGTCAGGAGCGAACCCAAAGGAATTCACCCCTCCACTTT.

J is TRBJ1-1 and V is TRBV25-1; D is perhaps TRBD1 (5 bases). The ends were cut back, 2 bases at V and 0 bases at J, with 10 bases in the middle. Germline lookup yields CDR1 MGHDK and CDR2 SYGVNS. The length of the CDR3 is 15 residues. CDR3 loop: CASSEVGPMNTEAFF. The CDR3 nucleotides are TGTGCCAGCAGTGAAGTGGGGCCCATGAACACTGAAGCTTTCTTT. The full variable domain, completed using reference TRBV25-1 and TRBJ1-1, is EADIYQTPRYLVIGTGKKITLECSQTMGHDKMYWYQQDPGMELHLIHYSYGVNSTEKGDLSSESTVSRIRTEHFPLTLESARPSHTSQYLCASSEVGPMNTEAFFGQGTRLTVV.

This chain joins TRBV4-3 and TRBJ2-7; D remains unclear. The CDR3 length is 15 residues. Germline assignment: CDR1 LGHNA and CDR2 YSLEER. Trimming removed 1 base from V and 6 bases from J, with 16 bases in between. The CDR3 loop is CASSQVGSSVGEQYF. CDR3 sequence (DNA): TGCGCCAGCAGCCAAGTGGGCTCATCAGTTGGCGAGCAGTACTTC.

The rearrangement links TRBV7-9 to TRBJ2-3; weak D call: TRBD2 (6 bases). The germline V gene has CDR1 SEHNR and CDR2 FQNEAQ (reference sequence). This CDR3 contains 16 residues. Trimming pared 5 bases from V and 0 bases from J, leaving 15 bases between. The CDR3 DNA follows: TGTGCCAGCAGCCGAACTAGCTCTGAAAGCACAGATACGCAGTATTTT. This codes for CASSRTSSESTDTQYF.

This clonotype showed up just a few times. The CDR3 loop reads CSVDLTGATDTQYF. CDR3 bases: TGCAGCGTTGATCTTACAGGAGCCACAGATACGCAGTATTTT. The V and J genes are TRBV29-1 and TRBJ2-3, with D possibly TRBD1 on 5 matching bases. Germline V gives CDR1 SQVTM, CDR2 ANQGSEA. The CDR3 loop spans 14 amino acids. V lost 3 bases and J lost 2, with 12 bases in between.

The rearrangement uses TRBV7-9 and TRBJ1-2; the D gene is possibly TRBD1 (6 bases). The germline CDR1 and CDR2 sequences are SEHNR and FQNEAQ (reference sequence). V lost 2 bases, J lost 4 bases, and 11 bases lay in between. CDR3 length: 14 residues. The CDR3 DNA is TGTGCCAGCAGCTTACCCCGGGACACCTATGGCTACACCTTC. Protein: CASSLPRDTYGYTF.

The table lists this clonotype with many counts. V and J are TRBV6-2 or TRBV6-3 and TRBJ2-7, with D possibly TRBD2 on 6 matching bases. Germline V gives CDR1 MNHEY, CDR2 SVGEGT. The CDR3 sequence is 16 residues long. V was cut by 5 bases and J by 5 bases, with 22 bases left in between. As DNA, the CDR3 is TGTGCCAGCAGTCACCCAACCCGGGGGAGAGTTAACGAGCAGTACTTC. Protein sequence: CASSHPTRGRVNEQYF.

This clonotype was observed at least ten times. The chain couples TRBV6-2 or TRBV6-3 to TRBJ1-2; D might be TRBD1 (5 bases). The V end lost 8 bases, the J end lost 0 bases, and 16 bases lay between the germline ends. This CDR3 spans 15 amino acids. Germline V gene sequence: CDR1 MNHEY, CDR2 SVGEGT. CDR3 sequence: CASSLGTSSNYGYTF. DNA for the CDR3: TGTGCCAGCTCCTTGGGGACCAGTTCTAACTATGGCTACACCTTC.

At least ten counts were recorded for this clonotype. The rearrangement links TRBV20-1 to TRBJ2-5; 7 positions agree with TRBD1. The V gene's germline CDR1 is DFQATT and CDR2 SNEGSKA (reference sequence). V was pared by 3 bases and J by 2 bases, with 9 bases of the junction left unmatched. The CDR3 has 15 residues. CDR3 sequence reads: CSARNTGVSQETQYF. The CDR3 DNA reads TGCAGTGCTAGGAATACAGGGGTTAGTCAAGAGACCCAGTACTTC.

The rearrangement links TRBV21-1 to TRBJ2-3; no check of the table's D call, TRBD1, against the DNA was made. TRBV21-1 has pseudogene status. This CDR3 contains 17 residues. CDR3 coding DNA: TGTGCCAGCAGCAAAGAGGGGACCCCTCCTCGCACAGATACGCAGTATTTT. Protein sequence: CASSKEGTPPRTDTQYF.

This clonotype occurred many times. This rearrangement joins TRBV7-2 to TRBJ2-3; D is unresolved. The CDR3 extends over 13 amino acids. Trimming stripped 2 bases from V and 4 bases from J, with 7 bases between. Germline values: CDR1 SGHTA, CDR2 FQGNSA. The CDR3 sequence is CASSLLVADTQYF. The CDR3 nucleotides read TGTGCCAGCAGCTTACTGGTGGCAGATACGCAGTATTTT.

This clonotype was counted only a few times. V usage is TRBV20-1 and J usage is TRBJ1-2, with a possible D match to TRBD1 (5 bases). The V gene's germline CDR1 is DFQATT and CDR2 SNEGSKA (reference sequence). With 0 bases removed from V and 6 bases from J, the gap between germline ends came to 8 bases. The length of the CDR3 is 12 residues. The chain's CDR3 is CSAREGVHGYTF. CDR3 in DNA: TGCAGTGCTAGAGAGGGGGTTCATGGCTACACCTTC.

This clonotype was counted once. CDR3 nucleotides: TGTGCCAGCAGCCGCCCAGGGGACTTTTACAATGAGCAGTTCTTC. Its protein is CASSRPGDFYNEQFF. The rearrangement uses TRBV7-2 and TRBJ2-1; perhaps D is TRBD1 or TRBD2 (6 bases each). V shed 5 bases and J shed 4 bases, with 15 bases lying between them. CDR3 length equals 15 residues. In germline, CDR1 is SGHTA, CDR2 FQGNSA.

Worth noting for this clonotype: Given a much more abundant clone one base away, this may be a read error. The chain is built from TRBV10-1 and TRBJ2-7, with D perhaps TRBD2 (6 bases). The CDR3 length is 15 residues. The germline V gene encodes CDR1 WNHNN and CDR2 SYGVQD (reference sequence). Between the trimmed V and J ends, which lost 10 bases and 0 bases, there was a span of 19 bases. The CDR3 DNA reads as TGCGCCACCGGGGTGACTAGAGAGAGCTCCTACGAGCAGTACTTC. Translation: CATGVTRESSYEQYF.

A single count supports this clonotype. This sequence joins TRBV4-1 and TRBJ2-1; TRBD2 agrees at 11 bases. V dropped 3 bases and J dropped 13; count of bases not matched to a gene: 11. The CDR3 length is 15 residues. The germline CDR1 and CDR2 sequences are MGHRA and YSYEKL. The CDR3 protein is CASSHLAGGLETQFF. The CDR3 DNA sequence: TGCGCCAGCAGCCACTTAGCGGGGGGGCTTGAGACCCAGTTCTTC.

Remarks on this clonotype: A much larger clone lies one base from this, so it may be a read error. The V gene is TRBV25-1, the J gene TRBJ2-7, with 9 bases fitting TRBD1. The germline gives CDR1 MGHDK, CDR2 SYGVNS. The CDR3 consists of 14 residues. The V segment lost 8 bases and the J segment 3 bases; nucleotides outside the gene matches: 8. CDR3 sequence (DNA): TGTGCCAGCCAGTGCGGGACAGGGTACTACGAGCAGTACTTC. Amino acids: CASQCGTGYYEQYF.

A few counts support this clonotype. The gene calls are TRBV15 and TRBJ2-7; 10 bases fit TRBD2. J was trimmed by 5 bases and V by 0 bases; bases with no gene match: 7. Germline V lookup: CDR1 LNHNV, CDR2 YYDKDF (reference sequence). The CDR3 length is 16 residues. The CDR3 sequence is CATSRDPSGRADEQYF. CDR3 nucleotides: TGTGCCACCAGCAGAGATCCCAGCGGGAGGGCCGACGAGCAGTACTTC.

The V and J genes are TRBV7-2 and TRBJ1-4; D is ambiguous. In germline, CDR1 is SGHTA, CDR2 FQGNSA. This CDR3 is built from 16 residues. V lost 0 bases and J lost 4, with 12 bases in between. The CDR3: CASSLAPRGSNEKLFF. CDR3 coding DNA: TGTGCCAGCAGCTTAGCACCCAGAGGGAGTAATGAAAAACTGTTTTTT.

In its sample, this clonotype was seen a few times. The rearrangement uses TRBV6-5 and TRBJ1-4; TRBD1 matches at 9 bases. J lost 12 bases, V lost 6 bases, and 8 bases had no gene match. The CDR3 is made up of 13 amino acids. Germline values: CDR1 MNHEY, CDR2 SVGAGI. DNA of the CDR3: TGTGCCAGCAGGGGGACAGGGAGGGCAGAACTGTTTTTT. It is translated as CASRGTGRAELFF.

J is TRBJ1-1 and V is TRBV9, with TRBD1 identical over 8 bases. The CDR3 is made up of 15 amino acids. With 0 bases clipped from V and 5 bases from J, the junction kept 6 bases outside the gene matches. Germline CDR1 SGDLS, CDR2 YYNGEE. CDR3 sequence reads: CASSVDGQGWTEAFF. DNA for the CDR3: TGTGCCAGCAGCGTAGACGGACAGGGTTGGACTGAAGCTTTCTTT.

This clonotype was found a few times. V is TRBV12-3 or TRBV12-4 and J is TRBJ2-3, with TRBD2 identical over 11 bases. Losses at the gene ends were 5 bases for V and 4 bases for J; bases not matched to a gene: 8. The CDR3 has 16 amino acids. CDR3 residues: CASSPLAGVGADTQYF. The CDR3 DNA sequence: TGTGCCAGCAGTCCACTAGCGGGAGTTGGCGCAGATACGCAGTATTTT.

The chain joins TRBV6-5 to TRBJ2-7; 9 bases fit TRBD2. The CDR3 has 15 amino acids. After removal of 2 bases from V and 3 bases from J, the junction contained 5 bases not matched to a gene. Germline CDR1 reads MNHEY; CDR2 reads SVGAGI. The CDR3 region is CASSYRREGGYEQYF. DNA of the CDR3: TGTGCCAGCAGTTACAGGCGGGAGGGTGGCTACGAGCAGTACTTC.

The chain links TRBV5-5 to TRBJ1-2, with 7 nucleotides matching TRBD1. The trim removed 4 bases at V and 1 base at J, leaving 7 bases unmatched. Germline V gives CDR1 SGHKS, CDR2 YYEKEE (reference sequence). CDR3 length: 15 amino acids. The DNA of the CDR3 is TGTGCCAGCAGCGAAGACCCAGGGGGTAACTATGGCTACACCTTC. This translates into CASSEDPGGNYGYTF.

The chain uses TRBV11-3 and TRBJ2-1; D might be TRBD2 (6 bases). Germline V gene lookup returns CDR1 SGHNT and CDR2 YENEEA. The ends were cut back, 5 bases at V and 4 bases at J, with 12 bases in the middle. The length of the CDR3 is 14 residues. The CDR3 nucleotides are TGTGCCAGCAGCCCCGGGACTGGGTACAATGAGCAGTTCTTC. Translating it yields CASSPGTGYNEQFF.